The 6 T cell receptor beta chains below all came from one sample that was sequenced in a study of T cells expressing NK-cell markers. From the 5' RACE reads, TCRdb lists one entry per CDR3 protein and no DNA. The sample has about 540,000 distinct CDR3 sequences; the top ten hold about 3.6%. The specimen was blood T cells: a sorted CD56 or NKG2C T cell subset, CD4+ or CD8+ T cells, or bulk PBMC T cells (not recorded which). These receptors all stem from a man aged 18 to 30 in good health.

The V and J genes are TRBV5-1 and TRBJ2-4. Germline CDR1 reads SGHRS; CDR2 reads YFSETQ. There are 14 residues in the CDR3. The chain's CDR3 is CASSLDSRKNIQYF.

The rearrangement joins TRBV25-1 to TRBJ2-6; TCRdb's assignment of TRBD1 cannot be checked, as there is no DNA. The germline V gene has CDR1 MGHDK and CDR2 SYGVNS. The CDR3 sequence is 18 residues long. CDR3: CASSAAGTALSGANVLTF.

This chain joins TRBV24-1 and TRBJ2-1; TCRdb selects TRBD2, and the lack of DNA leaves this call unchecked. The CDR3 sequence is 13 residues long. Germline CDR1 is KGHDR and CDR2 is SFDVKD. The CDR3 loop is CATSVGGIMEQFF.

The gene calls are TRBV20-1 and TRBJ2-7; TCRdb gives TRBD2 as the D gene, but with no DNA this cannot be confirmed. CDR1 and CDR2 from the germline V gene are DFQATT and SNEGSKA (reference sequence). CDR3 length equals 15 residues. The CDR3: CSARSAGPMTYEQYF.

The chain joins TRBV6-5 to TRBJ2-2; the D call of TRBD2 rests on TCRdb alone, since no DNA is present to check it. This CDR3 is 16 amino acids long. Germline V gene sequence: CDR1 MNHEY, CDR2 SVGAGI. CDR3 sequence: CASRPTSGSVAGELFF.

This CDR3 reads CASSPGDGLAADTQYF. The V call is TRBV7-9, the J call TRBJ2-3; TCRdb returns TRBD1, unconfirmable since there is no DNA. The CDR3 is 16 amino acids. Germline values: CDR1 SEHNR, CDR2 FQNEAQ (reference sequence).